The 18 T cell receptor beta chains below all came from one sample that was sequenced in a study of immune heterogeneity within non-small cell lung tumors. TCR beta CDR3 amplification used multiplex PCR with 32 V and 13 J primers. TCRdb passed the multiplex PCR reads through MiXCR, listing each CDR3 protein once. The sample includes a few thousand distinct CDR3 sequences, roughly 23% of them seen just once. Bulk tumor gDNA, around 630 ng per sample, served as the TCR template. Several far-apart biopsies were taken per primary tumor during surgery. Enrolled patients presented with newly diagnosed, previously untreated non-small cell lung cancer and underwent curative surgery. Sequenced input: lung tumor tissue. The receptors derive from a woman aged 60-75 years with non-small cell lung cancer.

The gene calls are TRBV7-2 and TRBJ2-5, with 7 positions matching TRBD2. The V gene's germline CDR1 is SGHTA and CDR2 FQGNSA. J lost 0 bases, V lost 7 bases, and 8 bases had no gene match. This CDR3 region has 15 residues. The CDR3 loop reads CASTHSGTNQETQYF. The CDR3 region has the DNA TGTGCCAGCACCCATTCCGGGACTAACCAAGAGACCCAGTACTTC.

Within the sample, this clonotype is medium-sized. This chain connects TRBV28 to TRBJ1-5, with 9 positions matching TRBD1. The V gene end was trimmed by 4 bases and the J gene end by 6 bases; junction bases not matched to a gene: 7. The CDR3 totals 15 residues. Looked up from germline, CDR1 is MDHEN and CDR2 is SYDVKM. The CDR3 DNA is TGTGCCAGCAGTTCCGGGACAGGGCCCGGTCAGCCCCAGCATTTT. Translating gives CASSSGTGPGQPQHF.

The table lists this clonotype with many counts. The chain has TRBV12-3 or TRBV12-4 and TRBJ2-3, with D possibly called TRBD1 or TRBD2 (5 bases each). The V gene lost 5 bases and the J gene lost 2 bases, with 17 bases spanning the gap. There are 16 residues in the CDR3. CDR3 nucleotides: TGTGCCAGCAGTCCCATGAGGGGTAGGTCCACAGATACGCAGTATTTT. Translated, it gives CASSPMRGRSTDTQYF.

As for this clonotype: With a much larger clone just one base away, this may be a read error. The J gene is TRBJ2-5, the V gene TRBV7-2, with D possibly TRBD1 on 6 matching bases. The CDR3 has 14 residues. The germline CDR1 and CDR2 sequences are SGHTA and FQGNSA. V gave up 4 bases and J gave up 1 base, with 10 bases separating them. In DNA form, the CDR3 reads TGTGCCAGCAGCTCATACAGGGTCCAAGAGACCCAGTACTTC. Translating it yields CASSSYRVQETQYF. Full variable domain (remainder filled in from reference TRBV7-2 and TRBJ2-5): GAGVSQSPSNKVTEKGKDVELRCDPISGHTALYWYRQSLGQGLEFLIYFQGNSAPDKSGLPSDRFSAERTGGSVSTLTIQRTQQEDSAVYLCASSSYRVQETQYFGPGTRLLVL.

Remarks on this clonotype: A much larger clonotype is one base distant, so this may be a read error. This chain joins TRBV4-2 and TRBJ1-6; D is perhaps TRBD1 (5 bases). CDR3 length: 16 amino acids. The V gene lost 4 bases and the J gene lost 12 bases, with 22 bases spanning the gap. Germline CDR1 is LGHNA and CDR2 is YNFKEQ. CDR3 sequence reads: CASSLQGIGFDLPLHF. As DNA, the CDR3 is TGTGCCAGCAGCCTTCAGGGAATAGGTTTTGATTTACCCCTCCACTTT.

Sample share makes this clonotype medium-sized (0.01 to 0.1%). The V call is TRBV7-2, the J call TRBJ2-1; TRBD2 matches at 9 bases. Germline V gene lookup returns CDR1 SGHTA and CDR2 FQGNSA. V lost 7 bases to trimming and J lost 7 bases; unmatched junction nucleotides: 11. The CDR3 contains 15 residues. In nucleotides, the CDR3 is TGTGCCAGCACCCCTGGGGGACTAGCTTTTAATGAGCAGTTCTTC. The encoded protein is CASTPGGLAFNEQFF.

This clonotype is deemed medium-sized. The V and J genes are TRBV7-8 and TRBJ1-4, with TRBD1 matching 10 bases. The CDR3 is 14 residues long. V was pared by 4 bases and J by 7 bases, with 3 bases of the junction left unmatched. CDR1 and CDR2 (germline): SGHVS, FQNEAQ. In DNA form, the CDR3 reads TGTGCCAGCAGCTGGGGACAGGGGAGTGAAAAACTGTTTTTT. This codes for CASSWGQGSEKLFF.

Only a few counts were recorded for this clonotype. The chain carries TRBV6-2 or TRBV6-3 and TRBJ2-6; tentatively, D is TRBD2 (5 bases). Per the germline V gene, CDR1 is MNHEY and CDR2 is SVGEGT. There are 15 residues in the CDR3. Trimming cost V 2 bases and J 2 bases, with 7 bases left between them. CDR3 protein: CASSYEGTGANVLTF. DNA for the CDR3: TGTGCCAGCAGTTACGAGGGAACTGGGGCCAACGTCCTGACTTTC.

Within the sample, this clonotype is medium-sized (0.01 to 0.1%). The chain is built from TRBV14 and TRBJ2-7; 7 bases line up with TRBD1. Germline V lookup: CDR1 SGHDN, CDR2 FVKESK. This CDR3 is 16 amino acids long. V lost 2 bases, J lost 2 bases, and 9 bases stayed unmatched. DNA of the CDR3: TGTGCCAGCAGCCAACGATCCCCGGGACAGCCCTACGAGCAGTACTTC. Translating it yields CASSQRSPGQPYEQYF.

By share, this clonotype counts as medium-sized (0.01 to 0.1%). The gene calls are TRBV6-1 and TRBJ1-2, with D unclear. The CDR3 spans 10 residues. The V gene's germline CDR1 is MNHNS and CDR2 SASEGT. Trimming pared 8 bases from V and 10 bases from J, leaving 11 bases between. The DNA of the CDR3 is TGTGCCAGCCTACGCGGGGACTACACCTTC. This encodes CASLRGDYTF.

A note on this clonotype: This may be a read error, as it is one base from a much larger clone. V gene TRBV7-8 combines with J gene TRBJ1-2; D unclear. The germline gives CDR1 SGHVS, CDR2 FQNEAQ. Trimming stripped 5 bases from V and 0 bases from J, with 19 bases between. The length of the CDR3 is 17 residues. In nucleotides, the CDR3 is TGTGCCAGCAGCCACATTATAGGAGAACAGACTAACTATGGCTACACCTTC. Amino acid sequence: CASSHIIGEQTNYGYTF.

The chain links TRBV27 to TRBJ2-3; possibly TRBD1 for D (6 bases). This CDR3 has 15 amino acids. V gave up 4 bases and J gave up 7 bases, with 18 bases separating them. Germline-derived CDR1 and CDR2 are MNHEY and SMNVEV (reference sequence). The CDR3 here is CASSSPMGGQYTQYF. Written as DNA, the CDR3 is TGTGCCAGCAGTTCCCCAATGGGTGGACAGTATACGCAGTATTTT.

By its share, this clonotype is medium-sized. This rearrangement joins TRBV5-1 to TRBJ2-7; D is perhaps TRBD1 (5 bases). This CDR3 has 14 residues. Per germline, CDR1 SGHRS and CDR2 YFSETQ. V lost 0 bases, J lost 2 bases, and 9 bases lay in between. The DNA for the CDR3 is TGCGCCAGCAGCTTGGCCTCGACAGCCTACGAGCAGTACTTC. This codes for CASSLASTAYEQYF.

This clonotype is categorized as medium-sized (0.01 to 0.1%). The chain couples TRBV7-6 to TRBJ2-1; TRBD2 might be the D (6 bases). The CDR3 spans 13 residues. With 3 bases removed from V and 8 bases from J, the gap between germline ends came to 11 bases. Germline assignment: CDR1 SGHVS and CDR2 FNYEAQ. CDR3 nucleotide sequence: TGTGCCAGCAGCTTGGTGGGAGGCTATGAGCAGTTCTTC. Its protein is CASSLVGGYEQFF.

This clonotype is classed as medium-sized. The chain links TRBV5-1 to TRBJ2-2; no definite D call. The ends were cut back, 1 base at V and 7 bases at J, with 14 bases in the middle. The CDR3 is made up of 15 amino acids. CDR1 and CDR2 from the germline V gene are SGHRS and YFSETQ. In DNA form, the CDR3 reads TGCGCCAGCAGCTTGAGATCCGTTACGGGCGGGGAGCTGTTTTTT. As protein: CASSLRSVTGGELFF. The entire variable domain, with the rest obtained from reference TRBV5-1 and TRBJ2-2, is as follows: KAGVTQTPRYLIKTRGQQVTLSCSPISGHRSVSWYQQTPGQGLQFLFEYFSETQRNKGNFPGRFSGRQFSNSRSEMNVSTLELGDSALYLCASSLRSVTGGELFFGEGSRLTVL.

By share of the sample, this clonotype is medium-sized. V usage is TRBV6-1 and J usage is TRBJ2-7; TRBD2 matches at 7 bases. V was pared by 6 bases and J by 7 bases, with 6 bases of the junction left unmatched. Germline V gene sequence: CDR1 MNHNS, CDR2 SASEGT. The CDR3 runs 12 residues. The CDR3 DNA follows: TGTGCCAGCAGCGACCCCGGGGGGGAGCAGTACTTC. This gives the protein CASSDPGGEQYF.

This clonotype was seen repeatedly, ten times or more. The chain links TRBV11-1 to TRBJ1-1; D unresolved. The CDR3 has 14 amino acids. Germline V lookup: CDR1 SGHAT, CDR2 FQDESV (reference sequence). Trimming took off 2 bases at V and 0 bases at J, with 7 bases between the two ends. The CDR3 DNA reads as TGTGCCAGCAGCTTAAAACAGATGAACACTGAAGCTTTCTTT. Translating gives CASSLKQMNTEAFF.

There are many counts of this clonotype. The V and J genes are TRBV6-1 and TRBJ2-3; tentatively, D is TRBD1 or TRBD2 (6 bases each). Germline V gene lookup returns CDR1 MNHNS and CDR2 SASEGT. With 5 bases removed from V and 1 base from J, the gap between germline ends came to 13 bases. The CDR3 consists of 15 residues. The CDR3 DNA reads TGTGCCAGCAGTCTACAGGGAGGAGGCACAGATACGCAGTATTTT. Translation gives CASSLQGGGTDTQYF.